What follows is one T cell receptor (beta chain) and its context. Antigen: not known. TCRdb analysed the reads with MiXCR anew, one entry per CDR3 protein. The table records hundreds of thousands of distinct CDR3 sequences, around a third of them present only once. The CDR3 contains 13 residues. Trimming took 10 bases from V and 3 from J, leaving 14 bases between them. The germline gives CDR1 MGHDK, CDR2 SYGVNS. These data originate in a study of T cell repertoires in cytomegalovirus infection. Study information: Through public TCR beta signatures, both CMV infection and matching HLA type were indicated. The study's findings and limits: Dominant in the ex vivo response were TCR beta clonotypes restricted by HLA-C and specific for CMV. Cumulative frequency of public TCR beta families picked out carriers of CMV plus the relevant HLA.

The specimen was cultured PBMCs, collected from culture after CMV antigen stimulation. The TCR sequence derives from a human donor in good health (CMV status not recorded). Some clones in this sample may be carry-over from other donors' samples. The chain has TRBV25-1 and TRBJ2-3; D might be TRBD2 (5 bases). The CDR3 loop is CAISSWETDTQYF. In nucleotides, the CDR3 is TGTGCCATCTCTAGCTGGGAGACAGATACGCAGTATTTT.